These 26 T cell receptor beta chains share one sample of origin, sequenced in a study of blood T cell repertoires in COVID-19. Generated by immunoSEQ multiplex PCR, the TCRdb table keeps only in-frame clones and is missing some. The repertoire consists of roughly 150,000 clones, with around 90% occurring once and the leading ten covering 5%. The sample comprised peripheral blood. The receptors were sampled from a human donor in a cohort sampled during active COVID-19.

The chain uses TRBV28 and TRBJ2-7; the D gene is possibly TRBD2 (7 bases). The germline V gene encodes CDR1 MDHEN and CDR2 SYDVKM. With 4 bases removed from V and 7 bases from J, the gap between germline ends came to 17 bases. The CDR3 sequence is 14 residues long. CDR3 region: CASSSWGGGSEQYF. DNA for the CDR3: TGTGCCAGCAGTTCCTGGGGGGGCGGGAGTGAGCAGTACTTC.

This clone has just one count. The chain recombines TRBV29-1 with TRBJ2-1, with a weak D call TRBD1 (6 bases). Germline lookup yields CDR1 SQVTM and CDR2 ANQGSEA. V shed 6 bases and J shed 7 bases, with 22 bases lying between them. The CDR3 totals 15 residues. The CDR3 here is CSVLLPDRPGNEQFF. For the CDR3, the DNA is TGCAGCGTCCTCCTACCAGACAGGCCCGGGAATGAGCAGTTCTTC.

The rearrangement uses TRBV6-5 and TRBJ2-7, with 8 bases identical to TRBD1. Germline CDR1 is MNHEY and CDR2 is SVGAGI. Unmatched junction bases numbered 10, after V lost 7 bases and J lost 5 bases. This CDR3 region has 14 residues. DNA for the CDR3: TGTGCCAGCAAAAGGAGGACAGGGACGAACGAGCAGTACTTC. It is translated as CASKRRTGTNEQYF.

This clone appeared a single time. The gene calls are TRBV30 and TRBJ2-2; TRBD1 agrees at 9 bases. Trimming removed 4 bases from V and 1 base from J; junction bases left unmatched: 1. CDR1 GTSNPN and CDR2 SVGIG come from the germline V gene (reference sequence). CDR3 length equals 14 residues. The CDR3 spells CAWTGQGNTGELFF. Here the CDR3 DNA reads TGTGCCTGGACGGGACAGGGGAACACCGGGGAGCTGTTTTTT.

The rearrangement joins TRBV6-2 or TRBV6-3 to TRBJ1-6, with D unclear. The CDR3 is made up of 16 amino acids. Trimming removed 2 bases at V and 6 bases at J, with 14 bases between. Per germline, CDR1 MNHEY and CDR2 SVGEGT. The DNA of the CDR3 is TGTGCCAGCAGTTACCAACAGTCTAAGCCTAATTCACCCCTCCACTTT. It is translated as CASSYQQSKPNSPLHF.

The chain carries TRBV28 and TRBJ2-5; D not resolved. Germline CDR1 MDHEN, CDR2 SYDVKM. This CDR3 has 13 amino acids. Trimming stripped 6 bases from V and 5 bases from J, with 13 bases between. The chain's CDR3 is CASSRRPGETQYF. The CDR3 nucleotides read TGTGCCAGCAGCAGGCGCCCTGGGGAGACCCAGTACTTC.

The CDR3 loop reads CASSGSRQGPYGYTF. Written as DNA, the CDR3 is TGTGCCAGTAGCGGCAGTCGACAGGGTCCTTATGGCTACACCTTC. The chain links TRBV19 to TRBJ1-2; 7 positions match TRBD1. Germline loops: CDR1 LNHDA, CDR2 SQIVND (reference sequence). V gave up 6 bases and J gave up 5 bases; unmatched junction bases: 12. CDR3 length: 15 amino acids.

This clone has only one observation. The chain has TRBV2 and TRBJ2-1; D is ambiguous. The germline V gene encodes CDR1 SNHLY and CDR2 FYNNEI. The germline V and J ends were trimmed by 3 bases and 9 bases, with 12 bases remaining between them. The CDR3 covers 13 residues. DNA of the CDR3: TGTGCCAGCAGTGATGGCCCGCCGGGTGAGCAGTTCTTC. This sequence encodes CASSDGPPGEQFF.

This chain links TRBV7-2 with TRBJ2-1; D perhaps matches TRBD2 (9 bases). V shed 5 bases and J shed 14 bases, with 25 bases lying between them. This CDR3 contains 15 residues. Germline CDR1 SGHTA, CDR2 FQGNSA. CDR3 amino acids: CASSPPGLALQGEFF. CDR3 bases: TGTGCCAGCAGCCCACCGGGACTAGCCCTACAGGGGGAGTTCTTC.

The rearrangement uses TRBV11-2 and TRBJ2-7; 7 bases align to TRBD1. The CDR3 runs 15 residues. Losses at the gene ends were 1 base for V and 4 bases for J; bases not matched to a gene: 7. Germline V CDR1 and CDR2: SGHAT, FQNNGV. The CDR3 sequence is CASSLAEVTGYEQYF. The CDR3 region has the DNA TGTGCCAGCAGCTTAGCCGAGGTGACAGGGTACGAGCAGTACTTC.

In nucleotides, the CDR3 is TGTGCCAGCGGTCTTAGCGGGACCTACGAGCAGTACTTC. Residues: CASGLSGTYEQYF. The rearrangement uses TRBV27 and TRBJ2-7; TRBD2 matches at 8 bases. This CDR3 contains 13 residues. Trimming took 8 bases from V and 2 from J; bases not matched to a gene: 5. Per germline, CDR1 MNHEY and CDR2 SMNVEV (reference sequence).

CDR3 sequence: CASSQEHAGDGYTF. The CDR3 DNA reads TGTGCCAGCAGCCAAGAGCACGCAGGGGATGGCTACACCTTC. The chain employs TRBV4-2 and TRBJ1-2; weak D call: TRBD1 (6 bases). Per germline, CDR1 LGHNA and CDR2 YNFKEQ. This CDR3 has 14 amino acids. Trimming removed 0 bases at V and 6 bases at J, with 11 bases between.

The gene calls are TRBV7-7 and TRBJ2-5; 7 nucleotides agree with TRBD2. Germline V gene data show CDR1 as SSHAT and CDR2 as FNYEAQ (reference sequence). The J segment lost 1 base and the V segment lost 5 bases, leaving 10 bases of the junction unmatched. CDR3 length equals 16 residues. In DNA form, the CDR3 reads TGTGCCAGCAGCCCCGGAGCGACGGGGGGCCAAGAGACCCAGTACTTC. Protein product: CASSPGATGGQETQYF.

This clone was seen a single time. The V call is TRBV9, the J call TRBJ2-5, with 9 bases identical to TRBD2. Germline-derived CDR1 and CDR2 are SGDLS and YYNGEE. V gave up 2 bases and J gave up 0 bases; unmatched junction bases: 2. This CDR3 has 15 residues. DNA for the CDR3: TGTGCCAGCAGCGTGGGCGGGAGGGACCAAGAGACCCAGTACTTC. It yields the protein CASSVGGRDQETQYF.

V gene TRBV28 combines with J gene TRBJ1-4; 10 bases are a match to TRBD1. The CDR3 is 16 amino acids. V dropped 5 bases and J dropped 8; count of bases not matched to a gene: 11. The germline V gene encodes CDR1 MDHEN and CDR2 SYDVKM. CDR3 protein: CASSPRDRGFTEKLFF. CDR3 nucleotides: TGTGCCAGCAGTCCCCGGGACAGGGGTTTTACCGAAAAACTGTTTTTT.

The chain joins TRBV25-1 to TRBJ1-4; no definite D call. The CDR3 loop spans 14 amino acids. Trimming took off 1 base at V and 8 bases at J, with 11 bases between the two ends. CDR1 is MGHDK, CDR2 SYGVNS, per germline. The CDR3 bases are TGTGCCAGCAGTGAATCGGGGTCGGGGGAAAAACTGTTTTTT. Protein: CASSESGSGEKLFF.

The V and J genes are TRBV19 and TRBJ2-1, with D hard to call. Germline CDR1 is LNHDA and CDR2 is SQIVND (reference sequence). V was pared by 1 base and J by 9 bases, with 7 bases between. This CDR3 is built from 12 residues. The CDR3: CASSIVASEQFF. Here the CDR3 DNA reads TGTGCCAGTAGTATAGTAGCAAGTGAGCAGTTCTTC.

The chain uses TRBV6-1 and TRBJ2-7, with 14 bases identical to TRBD2. V lost 3 bases to trimming and J lost 3 bases; unmatched junction nucleotides: 16. The length of the CDR3 is 20 residues. The germline gives CDR1 MNHNS, CDR2 SASEGT. Written as DNA, the CDR3 is TGTGCCAGCAGTGACATGGTTCTGCGGGGACTAGCGGGAGAAAACTACGAGCAGTACTTC. It specifies CASSDMVLRGLAGENYEQYF.

The chain employs TRBV3-1 (or the pseudogene TRBV3-2) and TRBJ2-5, with TRBD1 as a possible D gene (5 bases). Germline assignment: CDR1 LGHDT and CDR2 YNNKEL (reference sequence). The CDR3 runs to 13 residues. Trimming cost V 2 bases and J 4 bases, with 8 bases left between them. The CDR3 loop is CASSQQGTETQYF. CDR3 in DNA: TGTGCCAGCAGCCAACAGGGTACAGAGACCCAGTACTTC.

The chain joins TRBV27 to TRBJ2-3; D gene ambiguous. V was trimmed by 5 bases and J by 0 bases, leaving 6 bases between them. The CDR3 extends over 13 amino acids. CDR1 and CDR2 (germline): MNHEY, SMNVEV (reference sequence). CDR3 region: CASSHSSTDTQYF. CDR3 bases: TGTGCCAGCAGTCACTCAAGCACAGATACGCAGTATTTT.

V usage is TRBV15 and J usage is TRBJ2-7; TRBD1 might be the D (7 bases). Germline CDR1 is LNHNV and CDR2 is YYDKDF (reference sequence). CDR3 length: 16 amino acids. Trimming shortened V by 3 bases and J by 4 bases, and 19 bases separated the two germline ends. The CDR3 bases are TGTGCCACCAGCAGGGGAGCAGGGGGGTCTAAGTACGAGCAGTACTTC. As protein: CATSRGAGGSKYEQYF.

The CDR3 sequence is CASSLGSWSGVTYEQYF. The CDR3 DNA reads TGTGCCAGCAGCTTGGGGAGTTGGAGCGGGGTGACCTACGAGCAGTACTTC. The chain joins TRBV5-6 to TRBJ2-7; 7 nucleotides align to TRBD2. The V and J ends lost 0 bases and 2 bases, in that order; junction bases with no gene match: 11. Germline assignment: CDR1 SGHDT and CDR2 YYEEEE. The CDR3 has 17 residues.

The chain carries TRBV25-1 and TRBJ1-1; possibly TRBD1 for D (5 bases). The CDR3 is 13 amino acids. Germline assignment: CDR1 MGHDK and CDR2 SYGVNS. V was clipped by 4 bases and J by 5 bases, with 11 bases between them. The CDR3 spells CASSVTGNTEAFF. CDR3 nucleotides: TGTGCCAGCAGTGTTACAGGAAATACTGAAGCTTTCTTT.

This chain connects TRBV7-2 to TRBJ1-4; D not resolved. The germline V gene encodes CDR1 SGHTA and CDR2 FQGNSA. This CDR3 is 15 amino acids long. Deletions cut 1 base from V and 3 bases from J, with 9 bases between. CDR3 coding DNA: TGTGCCAGCAGCTTAGTATCGAACTCTAATGAAAAACTGTTTTTT. Encoded protein: CASSLVSNSNEKLFF.

This clone was counted once. This rearrangement joins TRBV10-1 to TRBJ2-1; 7 nucleotides agree with TRBD2. The CDR3 consists of 14 residues. J was trimmed by 3 bases and V by 2 bases; bases with no gene match: 1. CDR1 WNHNN and CDR2 SYGVQD come from the germline V gene (reference sequence). The CDR3 loop is CASSEREVYNEQFF. The CDR3 DNA reads TGCGCCAGCAGTGAGCGGGAGGTCTACAATGAGCAGTTCTTC.

The rearrangement links TRBV12-2 to TRBJ2-7; the table's TRBD2 call for D was not verified on the DNA. TRBV12-2 is given as a pseudogene. This CDR3 region has 14 residues. The CDR3 nucleotides read TGTGCAAGTCGCTCGGGAAGTTTCACCTACGAGCAGTACTTC. Translated: CASRSGSFTYEQYF.